What follows are 11 T cell receptor beta chains derived from one specimen sequenced in a study of T-cell memory formation after mild COVID-19. TCRdb reprocessed the 5' RACE reads with MiXCR, giving one entry per CDR3 protein. This sample yields about 270,000 distinct CDR3 sequences, of which roughly 16% are seen a single time; roughly 23% belongs to the top ten. Sequencing input: PBMCs or a T cell subset sorted from them (not recorded which). Every receptor here comes from a man younger than 35 who had mild COVID-19 (a few samples of this study predate the infection). Cell type and time point are not known.

This clonotype was recorded a few times. The rearrangement joins TRBV7-2 to TRBJ2-3; the D is unclear. This CDR3 is built from 15 residues. V lost 8 bases to trimming and J lost 2 bases, with 17 bases between them. Germline CDR1 is SGHTA and CDR2 is FQGNSA. CDR3 sequence: CASRLDRSATDTQYF. The CDR3 DNA sequence: TGTGCCAGCCGACTGGACCGGTCGGCCACAGATACGCAGTATTTT.

The rearrangement links TRBV7-9 to TRBJ2-3, with a possible D match to TRBD1 (6 bases). Germline V gives CDR1 SEHNR, CDR2 FQNEAQ (reference sequence). The CDR3 contains 16 residues. Trimming shortened V by 5 bases and J by 6 bases, and 21 bases separated the two germline ends. CDR3 bases: TGTGCCAGCAGCGAGCCAACAGGGCAGCGTTGGGATACGCAGTATTTT. Translated, it gives CASSEPTGQRWDTQYF.

The chain is built from TRBV12-3 or TRBV12-4 and TRBJ2-3; TRBD2 agrees at 9 bases. The J segment lost 0 bases and the V segment lost 5 bases, leaving 3 bases of the junction unmatched. This CDR3 is 15 amino acids long. CDR3 nucleotides: TGTGCCAGCAGTCCGGGACTAGCAAGCACAGATACGCAGTATTTT. This gives the protein CASSPGLASTDTQYF.

A few counts support this clonotype. V usage is TRBV10-3 and J usage is TRBJ2-7; maybe TRBD2 (5 bases). Germline V gene sequence: CDR1 ENHRY, CDR2 SYGVKD. CDR3 length: 13 amino acids. Trimming took 4 bases from V and 3 from J, leaving 10 bases between them. The CDR3: CAISGETNYEQYV. The DNA of the CDR3 is TGTGCCATCAGTGGGGAGACTAACTACGAGCAGTACGTC.

This clonotype was observed many times. The rearrangement links TRBV5-1 to TRBJ1-6; 7 nucleotides match TRBD1. The CDR3 sequence is 15 residues long. Germline-derived CDR1 and CDR2 are SGHRS and YFSETQ. With 3 bases clipped from V and 5 bases from J, the junction kept 5 bases outside the gene matches. This CDR3 is CASSSGQPDNSPLHF. The CDR3 DNA sequence: TGCGCCAGCAGCTCGGGACAGCCCGATAATTCACCCCTCCACTTT.

This clonotype was seen only a few times. V is TRBV7-2 and J is TRBJ2-5; 7 nucleotides align to TRBD1. Unmatched junction bases numbered 7, after V lost 3 bases and J lost 3 bases. This CDR3 has 15 residues. Germline V gene data show CDR1 as SGHTA and CDR2 as FQGNSA. This chain's CDR3 is CASSFPSGQEETQYF. The CDR3 DNA reads TGTGCCAGCAGCTTCCCCTCCGGACAGGAAGAGACCCAGTACTTC.

The sample holds many counts of this clonotype. The chain employs TRBV24-1 and TRBJ2-5; D may correspond to TRBD1 or TRBD2 (5 bases each). The CDR3 is 15 amino acids. V shed 4 bases and J shed 2 bases, with 13 bases lying between them. Germline V lookup: CDR1 KGHDR, CDR2 SFDVKD. This chain's CDR3 is CATSDSGTAQETQYF. The CDR3 region has the DNA TGTGCCACCAGTGACTCTGGGACGGCACAAGAGACCCAGTACTTC.

The chain carries TRBV7-2 and TRBJ1-6; D ambiguous. The germline gives CDR1 SGHTA, CDR2 FQGNSA. The CDR3 sequence is 15 residues long. Trimming removed 5 bases from V and 8 bases from J, with 16 bases in between. CDR3 protein: CASSRSGQRDSPLHF. CDR3 DNA sequence: TGTGCCAGCAGCAGAAGCGGCCAGCGAGATTCACCCCTCCACTTT.

In this sample, this clonotype turned up a few times. The chain links TRBV4-3 to TRBJ2-3; TRBD1 matches at 8 bases. The CDR3 spans 14 residues. The germline gives CDR1 LGHNA, CDR2 YSLEER. The V and J ends lost 4 bases and 2 bases, in that order; junction bases with no gene match: 2. CDR3 sequence reads: CASSRQGNTDTQYF. The CDR3 DNA reads TGCGCCAGCAGCCGACAGGGGAACACAGATACGCAGTATTTT.

This clonotype showed up just a few times. This sequence joins TRBV5-4 and TRBJ1-5, with D possibly being TRBD1 (5 bases). Germline values: CDR1 SGHNT, CDR2 YYREEE (reference sequence). The ends were cut back, 0 bases at V and 11 bases at J, with 12 bases in the middle. The CDR3 is 13 residues long. This CDR3 reads CASSLDGRGAQHF. Here the CDR3 DNA reads TGTGCCAGCAGCTTGGACGGCCGGGGGGCCCAGCATTTT.

The chain employs TRBV7-8 and TRBJ1-3; 7 nucleotides align to TRBD1. The CDR3 extends over 15 amino acids. Germline trimming cut 5 bases from V and 2 bases from J; bases unmatched to any gene: 6. Per germline, CDR1 SGHVS and CDR2 FQNEAQ. CDR3 DNA sequence: TGTGCCAGCAGCGACAGGGAAACGCCTGGAAACACCATATATTTT. Encoded protein: CASSDRETPGNTIYF.